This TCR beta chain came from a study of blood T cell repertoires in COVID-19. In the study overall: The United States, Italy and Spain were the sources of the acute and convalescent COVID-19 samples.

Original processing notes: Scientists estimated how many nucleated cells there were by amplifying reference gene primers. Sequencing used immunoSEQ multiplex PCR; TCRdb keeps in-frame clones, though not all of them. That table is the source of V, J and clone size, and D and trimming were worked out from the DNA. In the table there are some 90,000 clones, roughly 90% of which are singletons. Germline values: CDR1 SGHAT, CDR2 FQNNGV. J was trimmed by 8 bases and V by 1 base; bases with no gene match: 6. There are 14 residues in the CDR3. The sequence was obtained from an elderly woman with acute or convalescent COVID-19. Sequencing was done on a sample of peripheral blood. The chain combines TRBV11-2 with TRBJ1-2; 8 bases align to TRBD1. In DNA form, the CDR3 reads TGTGCCAGCAGCTTAGTACAGGGGGGGAGAGGCTACACCTTC. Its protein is CASSLVQGGRGYTF.